This T cell receptor beta chain appears in the sequencing data of a study of shared clonotypes between healthy human individuals. V dropped 11 bases and J dropped 3 bases, with 25 bases sitting between them. The CDR3 loop spans 16 amino acids. CDR1 is MDHEN and CDR2 is SYDVKM in the germline V gene. Comment on this clone: The target antigen is unknown.

The study, taken as a whole, reports: Blood was the only sampled material, and tissue repertoires likely differ.

Each subset's genomic DNA was shared equally among a number of immunoSEQ plates. The repertoire was sequenced with immunoSEQ multiplex PCR; TCRdb's copy has only in-frame clones and lacks some. Of approximately 1.9 million clones in the sample, roughly 95% were seen once. The naive CD8 subset, CD45RO-negative cells positively selected for CCR7, excluded terminally differentiated effector memory CD45RA+ cells. This chain links TRBV28 with TRBJ1-1, with TRBD1 as a possible D gene (5 bases). Sequencing was done on a sample of naive CD8+ T cells from PBMCs. The TCR sequence derives from a man aged 18 to 30 in good health. Some clones in this sample may be carry-over from other donors' samples. The CDR3 loop is CASWGGGALRDTEAFF. CDR3 in DNA: TGTGCCTCATGGGGCGGGGGAGCTCTTAGAGACACTGAAGCTTTCTTT.